This T cell receptor (beta chain) came from a study of shared clonotypes between healthy human individuals. Study-wide points: Clonotypes shared by all four sorted-subset donors had higher generation probabilities than non-shared clonotypes. Clonotype sharing levels among donors were expected to vary with sequencing depth.

Per germline, CDR1 MGHDK and CDR2 SYGVNS. This CDR3 is built from 15 residues. Trimming cost V 8 bases and J 0 bases; bases outside gene matches: 6. Only CD45RO-negative cells positively selected for CCR7 counted as naive CD8 cells, so terminally differentiated effector memory CD45RA+ cells were excluded. Those who donated were healthy HIV-negative adults, with no recent acute infections or vaccinations reported. This clone showed up just once. Its antigen is unidentified. Original handling: ImmunoSEQ output held junction-only sequences without quality scores, so filtering differed. The assay was immunoSEQ multiplex PCR, and TCRdb's table has in-frame clones only and misses some. V and J calls and clone size follow that table, whereas D and trimming were derived from the DNA. The sample includes approximately 600,000 clones, roughly 96% of them seen just once.

The receptor's source is a woman aged 25 to 39 in good health. Sequencing was carried out using naive CD8+ T cells sorted from blood. The rearrangement uses TRBV25-1 and TRBJ1-1; 10 nucleotides agree with TRBD1. The CDR3 here is CASRETGGLNTEAFF. CDR3 DNA: TGTGCCAGCCGGGAGACAGGGGGCCTGAACACTGAAGCTTTCTTT.